This T cell receptor (beta chain) was identified during a study of control samples from healthy donors and cancer patients. Repertoires were generated with immunoSEQ multiplex PCR, while TCRdb's copy carries only in-frame clones and drops some. The profile shows some 94,000 clones, roughly 86% of them singletons. The receptor comes from a woman between 50 and 59 years old in good health. Sequencing was carried out using blood.

Here the CDR3 reads CATSDPPTDTQYF. In DNA, the CDR3 is TGTGCCACCAGTGATCCCCCCACAGATACGCAGTATTTT. The chain joins TRBV24-1 to TRBJ2-3; unclear D gene. V was shortened by 3 bases and J by 2 bases, with 5 bases between the two germline ends. The length of the CDR3 is 13 residues. Per germline, CDR1 KGHDR and CDR2 SFDVKD.